This T cell receptor beta chain was documented in a study of T cell responses to AZD1222 COVID-19 vaccine. The CDR3 totals 15 residues. The germline gives CDR1 SNHLY, CDR2 FYNNEI. Trimming took 5 bases from V and 4 from J; bases not matched to a gene: 2. The repertoire was sequenced with immunoSEQ multiplex PCR; TCRdb's copy has only in-frame clones and lacks some. The sample has 75,000 to 85,000 clones; 90% are singletons. Study results and caveats: Repertoires were obtained only post-peak T cell response.

In regard to this clone: Its specificity is not known.

V is TRBV2 and J is TRBJ2-1, with 13 nucleotides matching TRBD2. Sample: peripheral blood, taken on day 0 of AZD1222 vaccination. This receptor was taken from an adult in good health. The CDR3 coding sequence is TGTGCCAGCAGTTCACTAGCGGGAGGGTACAATGAGCAGTTCTTC. Translated, it gives CASSSLAGGYNEQFF.